A selection of T cell receptor beta chains follows, all from one sample in a study of shared clonotypes between healthy human individuals. Assay: immunoSEQ multiplex PCR; the TCRdb copy retains only in-frame clones and omits some. The repertoire holds roughly 2 million clones, with nearly 97% as singletons. The source material was naive CD4+ T cells sorted from blood. These receptors were collected from a man between 18 and 35 years old in good health. Each CDR3 is given with its conserved first and last residue. A D gene is named only where the DNA matches it firmly. Only part of the rows carry a size: once, few, many, or a class if the clone is expanded.

J,size,V,D,DNA,CDR3
TRBJ1-3,NA,TRBV5-1,NA,TGCGCCAGCAGCTTGGGGGCAGGCGACGGCTCTGGAAACACCATATATTTT,CASSLGAGDGSGNTIYF
TRBJ2-1,NA,TRBV18,NA,TGTGCCAGCTCACCAAGGTGGGGCACAGATGAGCAGTTCTTC,CASSPRWGTDEQFF
TRBJ1-2,NA,TRBV7-8,NA,TGTGCCAGCAGCTTGCAGGGCCCAGCTAACTATGGCTACACCTTC,CASSLQGPANYGYTF
TRBJ2-7,NA,TRBV4-1,NA,TGCGCCAGCAGCCAACCCGGGACATCCTACTCCTACGAGCAGTACTTC,CASSQPGTSYSYEQYF
TRBJ1-1,NA,TRBV29-1,NA,TGCAGCGTTGTTCCGGGCATAAACACTGAAGCTTTCTTT,CSVVPGINTEAFF
TRBJ1-6,NA,TRBV5-4,NA,TGTGCCAGCAGCTTGGCTGTCTATAATTCACCCCTCCACTTT,CASSLAVYNSPLHF
TRBJ1-5,NA,TRBV2,NA,TGTGCCAGCTCGGGATCGGGGCCCGACCAGCCCCAGCATTTT,CASSGSGPDQPQHF
TRBJ2-7,once,TRBV6-1,TRBD1,TGTGCCAGCAGTGGAACCGGGACAGGCCTTCGCGAGCAGTACTTC,CASSGTGTGLREQYF
TRBJ1-1,NA,TRBV7-7,NA,TGTGCTAGCAGCTCAGACCCGAACACTGAAGCTTTCTTT,CASSSDPNTEAFF
TRBJ1-1,NA,TRBV5-1,TRBD1,TGCGCCAGCAGCGCCGGGACAGGCGTGAACACTGAAGCTTTCTTT,CASSAGTGVNTEAFF
TRBJ1-2,once,TRBV5-6,NA,TGTGCCAGCAGCTTGGGAGGGGGAGTCTATGGCTACACCTTC,CASSLGGGVYGYTF
TRBJ1-2,NA,TRBV5-4,TRBD1,TGTGCCAGCAGCCGCCGACAGGGAGAAAATGGCTACACCTTC,CASSRRQGENGYTF
TRBJ1-4,NA,TRBV5-4,NA,TGTGCCAGCAGCCGCGGGGGCGGTAATGAAAAACTGTTTTTT,CASSRGGGNEKLFF
TRBJ1-4,NA,TRBV6-6,NA,TGTGCCAGCAGTTACTCCTCCGGAGTGGGGGATGAAAAACTGTTTTTT,CASSYSSGVGDEKLFF
TRBJ1-4,NA,TRBV6-5,NA,TGTGCCAGCAGTCCCGATAGTCATAAACTGTTTTTT,CASSPDSHKLFF
TRBJ2-5,NA,TRBV28,NA,TGTGCCAGCAGTCCTAAAGAGACCCAGTACTTC,CASSPKETQYF
TRBJ1-2,NA,TRBV4-3,NA,TGCGCCAGCAGCCCCGGCGCTGTACGTAGCTACACCTTC,CASSPGAVRSYTF
TRBJ2-4,NA,TRBV4-3,TRBD2,TGCGCCAGCAGCCAAGTCGGGGGGGCCAAAAACATTCAGTACTTC,CASSQVGGAKNIQYF
TRBJ2-5,NA,TRBV9,TRBD2,TGTGCCAGCAGCGTAGGCCTAGCGGGGGGACAAGAGACCCAGTACTTC,CASSVGLAGGQETQYF
TRBJ2-1,NA,TRBV11-2,TRBD2,TGTGCCAGCAGCCGCAGCGGGAGCTCCTACAATGAGCAGTTCTTC,CASSRSGSSYNEQFF
TRBJ1-6,NA,TRBV30,NA,TGTGCCTGGAGTACGGGACTTGCAGGTTCACCCCTCCACTTT,CAWSTGLAGSPLHF
TRBJ2-2,NA,TRBV5-1,TRBD2,TGCGCCAGCGCCGGGACTAGCGTCACCGGGGAGCTGTTTTTT,CASAGTSVTGELFF
TRBJ2-2,NA,TRBV13,NA,TGTGCCAGCAGCTACCTGTCCAACGCGAACACCGGGGAGCTGTTTTTT,CASSYLSNANTGELFF
TRBJ1-4,once,TRBV7-2,NA,TGTGCCAGCAGCCCCGGGGGCCGGGGGGCGCTTACCCAACTGTTTTTT,CASSPGGRGALTQLFF
TRBJ1-5,NA,TRBV15,NA,TGTGCCACCAGCACGGAAGGACAGAACCTTCAGCCCCAGCATTTT,CATSTEGQNLQPQHF
TRBJ2-3,NA,TRBV7-9,NA,TGTGCCAGCAGCTCAAATACGAAGGCAGATACGCAGTATTTT,CASSSNTKADTQYF
TRBJ2-3,NA,TRBV28,TRBD1,TGTGCCAGCAGCGGGACAGGGTCAGATACGCAGTATTTT,CASSGTGSDTQYF
TRBJ2-1,NA,TRBV10-3,NA,TGTGCCATCAGTGAGCACGACCAGCGTTATGAGCAGTTCTTC,CAISEHDQRYEQFF
TRBJ2-7,NA,TRBV11-2,NA,TGTGCCAGCAGCTTAGATCATACAGGGCCCTACGAGCAGTACTTC,CASSLDHTGPYEQYF
TRBJ2-7,NA,TRBV28,NA,TGTGCCAGCAGACCCCCAGGGTTACACGAGCAGTACTTC,CASRPPGLHEQYF
TRBJ2-6,NA,TRBV2,NA,TGTGCCAGCAGTGCGGACGGAAGAAGCTCTGGGGCCAACGTCCTGACTTTC,CASSADGRSSGANVLTF
TRBJ2-2,NA,TRBV4-1,TRBD2,TGCGCCAGCAGCCAGGCAGTAGCGGGAGGCCCAATTTTAACCGGGGAGCTGTTTTTT,CASSQAVAGGPILTGELFF
TRBJ2-5,NA,TRBV7-7,TRBD1,TGTGCTAGCAGCTTCGACAGGGGAGAGACCCAGTACTTC,CASSFDRGETQYF
TRBJ1-5,NA,TRBV10-3,NA,TGTGCCATCAGTGACGTAAGCAATCAGCCCCAGCATTTT,CAISDVSNQPQHF
TRBJ1-6,NA,TRBV6-6,TRBD1,TGTGCCAGCAAACGGGACAGGGGCTCACCCCTCCACTTT,CASKRDRGSPLHF
TRBJ2-7,NA,TRBV28,NA,TGTGCCAGCAGTTTCTCCTTCGGGGACGGATCCTACGAGCAGTACTTC,CASSFSFGDGSYEQYF